The 27 T cell receptor beta chains below all came from one sample that was sequenced in a study of response to subunit inactivated influenza vaccine. TCRdb processed the RT-PCR reads anew with MiXCR; each CDR3 protein has one entry. Among roughly 630,000 distinct CDR3 sequences listed, 12% to 15% were seen once. Material: PBMCs from blood, obtained around two weeks before vaccination. Receptors originate from a man aged 50 to 59 who received an inactivated influenza vaccine.

In this sample, this clonotype turned up a few times. The rearrangement links TRBV7-8 to TRBJ2-3; possibly TRBD2 for D (7 bases). Germline V gene sequence: CDR1 SGHVS, CDR2 FQNEAQ. The germline V and J ends were trimmed by 1 base and 4 bases, with 15 bases remaining between them. The CDR3 is 16 amino acids. CDR3 protein: CASSLVAGARADTQYF. Written as DNA, the CDR3 is TGTGCCAGCAGCTTAGTCGCGGGGGCCAGGGCAGATACGCAGTATTTT.

The chain recombines TRBV5-1 with TRBJ2-5; D unresolved. This CDR3 has 13 residues. CDR1 is SGHRS, CDR2 YFSETQ, per germline. The ends were cut back, 4 bases at V and 3 bases at J, with 10 bases in the middle. The CDR3 nucleotides are TGCGCCAGCAGCGTGGACCTGGAAGAGACCCAGTACTTC. Translation: CASSVDLEETQYF.

This clonotype was counted between two and nine times. This chain uses TRBV20-1 with TRBJ2-3; the match to TRBD2 covers 12 bases. Germline V CDR1 and CDR2: DFQATT, SNEGSKA (reference sequence). The CDR3 contains 16 residues. Trimming took 4 bases from V and 1 from J; bases not matched to a gene: 6. This CDR3 is CSAKVASGGGTDTQYF. CDR3 DNA: TGCAGTGCTAAGGTCGCTAGCGGGGGGGGCACAGATACGCAGTATTTT.

The chain carries TRBV5-4 and TRBJ1-2; tentative D call: TRBD1 (5 bases). CDR1 SGHNT and CDR2 YYREEE come from the germline V gene (reference sequence). This CDR3 comprises 11 residues. Trimming removed 4 bases at V and 4 bases at J, with 5 bases between. The CDR3 loop is CASSGTYGYTF. The CDR3, as DNA: TGTGCCAGCAGCGGGACCTATGGCTACACCTTC.

The chain couples TRBV28 to TRBJ2-7; 9 bases map to TRBD1. Germline-derived CDR1 and CDR2 are MDHEN and SYDVKM. V trimming: 7 bases; J trimming: 0 bases; junction bases outside the gene matches: 7. The CDR3 totals 15 residues. As DNA, the CDR3 is TGTGCCAGCACCCAACCGGGACAGGGCTCCTACGAGCAGTACTTC. This translates into CASTQPGQGSYEQYF.

There are many counts of this clonotype. The chain couples TRBV28 to TRBJ2-2; D is undetermined. The CDR3 spans 14 residues. Germline V gives CDR1 MDHEN, CDR2 SYDVKM. V was cut by 5 bases and J by 1 base, with 8 bases left in between. The CDR3 protein is CASSIARNTGELFF. For the CDR3, the DNA is TGTGCCAGCAGTATCGCAAGGAACACCGGGGAGCTGTTTTTT.

This clonotype was found once. The rearrangement joins TRBV29-1 to TRBJ2-1, with 7 bases identical to TRBD2. The CDR3 consists of 14 residues. Trimming took 1 base from V and 4 from J; bases not matched to a gene: 4. CDR1 and CDR2 from the germline V gene are SQVTM and ANQGSEA. CDR3 DNA: TGCAGCGTTGAAGGCGGGAGTGGTTACAATGAGCAGTTCTTC. This gives the protein CSVEGGSGYNEQFF.

A few counts support this clonotype. This rearrangement joins TRBV14 to TRBJ1-6; D remains ambiguous. V gave up 0 bases and J gave up 13 bases, with 10 bases separating them. This CDR3 contains 13 residues. CDR1 is SGHDN and CDR2 is FVKESK in the germline V gene. The CDR3: CASSQDHGFPLHF. In nucleotides, the CDR3 is TGTGCCAGCAGCCAAGATCACGGGTTCCCCCTCCACTTT.

At least ten counts were recorded for this clonotype. The chain employs TRBV5-1 and TRBJ2-1; a weak D match, TRBD2 (6 bases). This CDR3 contains 16 residues. Trimming left V 0 bases short and J 0 bases short, with 10 bases between. Germline V gene data show CDR1 as SGHRS and CDR2 as YFSETQ. In DNA form, the CDR3 reads TGCGCCAGCAGCTTGGTCCGGGGGAGCTCCTACAATGAGCAGTTCTTC. Its translation: CASSLVRGSSYNEQFF.

This clonotype appeared a few times. The chain carries TRBV7-2 and TRBJ2-7; 11 bases are shared with TRBD2. Germline V gives CDR1 SGHTA, CDR2 FQGNSA. The length of the CDR3 is 17 residues. V lost 2 bases and J lost 2; bases outside the gene matches: 8. The CDR3 DNA follows: TGTGCCAGCAGCTTACCAGAGGGACTAGCGGATCCCTACGAGCAGTACTTC. It translates to CASSLPEGLADPYEQYF.

The chain links TRBV9 to TRBJ2-5; TRBD1 might be the D (5 bases). The V gene lost 0 bases and the J gene lost 1 base, with 10 bases spanning the gap. Germline lookup yields CDR1 SGDLS and CDR2 YYNGEE. This CDR3 is built from 15 residues. CDR3 DNA sequence: TGTGCCAGCAGCGTAGGCCAGGGCCTCCAAGAGACCCAGTACTTC. Its translation: CASSVGQGLQETQYF.

This clonotype was detected ten times or more. The J gene is TRBJ2-1, the V gene TRBV4-2, with 13 bases aligning to TRBD2. The CDR3 spans 16 residues. Per germline, CDR1 LGHNA and CDR2 YNFKEQ. Trimming took 3 bases from V and 4 from J; bases not matched to a gene: 3. CDR3 in DNA: TGTGCCAGCAGCCAGGGACTAGCGGGACCATACAATGAGCAGTTCTTC. Its protein product is CASSQGLAGPYNEQFF.

This clonotype was seen only a few times. The V gene is TRBV12-3 or TRBV12-4, the J gene TRBJ2-3, with unresolved D. The CDR3 has 15 residues. The V end lost 3 bases, the J end lost 1 base, and 11 bases lay between the germline ends. The CDR3 bases are TGTGCCAGCAGTTTCAAAAGGGTTGGCACAGATACGCAGTATTTT. Its translation: CASSFKRVGTDTQYF.

This clonotype was seen many times. The chain joins TRBV4-3 to TRBJ1-6; D ambiguous. Germline CDR1 and CDR2: LGHNA and YSLEER. Trimming took off 3 bases at V and 6 bases at J, with 3 bases between the two ends. This CDR3 spans 12 amino acids. The CDR3 DNA is TGCGCCAGCAGCCAGGGTAATTCACCCCTCCACTTT. Its protein product is CASSQGNSPLHF.

The gene calls are TRBV5-1 and TRBJ2-6; D is ambiguous. From germline, CDR1 is SGHRS and CDR2 YFSETQ. The CDR3 runs to 13 residues. Trimming removed 5 bases at V and 4 bases at J, with 7 bases between. The CDR3 region is CASSFWGANVLTF. In DNA, the CDR3 is TGCGCCAGCAGTTTCTGGGGGGCCAACGTCCTGACTTTC.

The chain carries TRBV28 and TRBJ1-1; D remains ambiguous. The CDR3 is 12 residues long. V lost 5 bases and J lost 3, with 7 bases in between. Germline V gene lookup returns CDR1 MDHEN and CDR2 SYDVKM. The CDR3: CASSRSYTEAFF. The CDR3 coding sequence is TGTGCCAGCAGTAGAAGTTACACTGAAGCTTTCTTT.

This clonotype was detected many times. The chain joins TRBV7-9 to TRBJ2-7; 8 positions match TRBD2. Germline V gene lookup returns CDR1 SEHNR and CDR2 FQNEAQ (reference sequence). Trimming cost V 2 bases and J 1 base; bases outside gene matches: 4. The CDR3 totals 15 residues. The CDR3 reads CASSLTTSVSYEQYF. CDR3 DNA: TGTGCCAGCAGCTTAACGACTAGCGTTTCCTACGAGCAGTACTTC.

This clonotype was seen ten or more times. V is TRBV4-2 and J is TRBJ2-3, with 8 nucleotides matching TRBD2. Losses at the gene ends were 3 bases for V and 0 bases for J; bases not matched to a gene: 8. This CDR3 region has 17 residues. The germline CDR1 and CDR2 sequences are LGHNA and YNFKEQ. The CDR3 sequence is CASSQGWASGSTDTQYF. The CDR3 DNA reads as TGTGCCAGCAGCCAGGGTTGGGCTAGCGGGAGCACAGATACGCAGTATTTT.

This clonotype was detected many times. V is TRBV12-3 or TRBV12-4 and J is TRBJ2-1; 10 bases map to TRBD2. The CDR3 consists of 14 residues. Trimming removed 9 bases from V and 5 bases from J; junction bases left unmatched: 7. DNA of the CDR3: TGTGCCAGTATTCTAGCGGGAGTACACAATGAGCAGTTCTTC. It translates to CASILAGVHNEQFF.

This clonotype was seen only a few times. The chain couples TRBV24-1 to TRBJ2-5; 10 positions match TRBD1. The CDR3 covers 15 residues. V was pared by 3 bases and J by 7 bases, with 7 bases of the junction left unmatched. Germline CDR1 is KGHDR and CDR2 is SFDVKD. Here the CDR3 reads CATSDPGQGSVTQYF. For the CDR3, the DNA is TGTGCCACCAGTGATCCGGGACAGGGGAGCGTGACCCAGTACTTC.

This clonotype was counted only a few times. The chain carries TRBV20-1 and TRBJ1-1; D gene unclear. CDR3 length: 14 amino acids. Trimming left V 0 bases short and J 5 bases short, with 13 bases between. Per the germline V gene, CDR1 is DFQATT and CDR2 is SNEGSKA (reference sequence). The CDR3 coding sequence is TGCAGTGCTAGAGATATTTTGAAGGCTACTGAAGCTTTCTTT. The encoded protein is CSARDILKATEAFF.

The J gene is TRBJ2-7, the V gene TRBV10-3, with a weak D call TRBD1 (5 bases). CDR1 is ENHRY and CDR2 is SYGVKD in the germline V gene. The V and J ends lost 7 bases and 5 bases respectively, with 15 bases between them. This CDR3 comprises 13 residues. CDR3 in amino acids: CAITPDTRDEQYF. CDR3 nucleotide sequence: TGTGCCATCACCCCGGACACCAGGGACGAGCAGTACTTC.

The table lists this clonotype with a few counts. The chain uses TRBV18 and TRBJ2-5, with D maybe TRBD2 (5 bases). Trimming cost V 1 base and J 4 bases, with 7 bases left between them. The CDR3 runs to 13 residues. CDR1 and CDR2 (germline): KGHSH, LQKENI. The CDR3 sequence is CASSPQLAETQYF. The CDR3 DNA reads TGTGCCAGCTCACCACAGCTAGCAGAGACCCAGTACTTC.

The rearrangement joins TRBV27 to TRBJ2-2; no clear D gene. The germline V gene has CDR1 MNHEY and CDR2 SMNVEV (reference sequence). The ends were cut back, 5 bases at V and 1 base at J, with 11 bases in the middle. The CDR3 sequence is 15 residues long. The CDR3 DNA reads TGTGCCAGCAGTCGATCAAGCATGAACACCGGGGAGCTGTTTTTT. Residues: CASSRSSMNTGELFF.

This chain joins TRBV10-3 and TRBJ2-1; weak D call: TRBD2 (7 bases). There are 14 residues in the CDR3. Germline V gene lookup returns CDR1 ENHRY and CDR2 SYGVKD. V shed 4 bases and J shed 5 bases, with 12 bases lying between them. The CDR3 sequence: CAISAGAGDNEQFF. In DNA form, the CDR3 reads TGTGCCATCAGTGCGGGGGCGGGGGACAATGAGCAGTTCTTC.

There are a few counts of this clonotype. The chain recombines TRBV5-1 with TRBJ2-1, with D unresolved. Germline-derived CDR1 and CDR2 are SGHRS and YFSETQ. The CDR3 sequence is 13 residues long. V was shortened by 9 bases and J by 0 bases, with 10 bases between the two germline ends. For the CDR3, the DNA is TGCGCCACAAGCGAGGCCTCCTACAATGAGCAGTTCTTC. It translates to CATSEASYNEQFF.

The chain uses TRBV15 and TRBJ2-2, with 7 bases fitting TRBD1. The CDR3 is 15 amino acids. Germline V gene data show CDR1 as LNHNV and CDR2 as YYDKDF (reference sequence). V was clipped by 5 bases and J by 3 bases; unmatched bases: 6. The CDR3 is CATSVQGVYTGELFF. CDR3 DNA sequence: TGTGCCACCAGCGTCCAGGGGGTTTACACCGGGGAGCTGTTTTTT.